This paragraph covers one T cell receptor beta chain sequence. This clone was seen once. Its antigen remains unidentified. Base qualities are missing; no much larger clone stands one base away. V lost 1 base and J lost 3 bases, and the count of bases not matched to a germline gene is 5. The germline V gene yields SQVTM for CDR1 and ANQGSEA for CDR2. The CDR3 runs 14 residues from the cysteine to the phenylalanine. Left in the record is the CDR3 DNA by itself, 42 bases read in frame from the first base. The data belong to a study of shared clonotypes between healthy human individuals (dated by TCRdb to about 2020). In the study overall: A couple of women and a few men aged 18 to 49 years were included in the cohort. Per donor, three plates each were used for CD4 naive and CD4 memory, two for CD8 naive, and one for CD8 memory. To estimate repertoire size and how much clonotype sharing occurs between individuals, the study deeply sequenced the blood TCR repertoires of roughly 5 healthy adults. To increase sequencing depth and limit assay-specific biases, different laboratories used diverse techniques to prepare libraries and sequence TCR repertoires. Each donor's leukapheresis produced roughly between roughly 0.85 and 9.5 billion PBMCs. Broad study findings and their caveats: Even with the large sequencing depth, rarefaction of the sorted-subset datasets indicated that sequencing was incomplete. Larger estimated clonotype richness was generally found for naive subsets than for memory subsets. Sampling was restricted to blood, and TCR repertoires in tissues likely differ from the TCR repertoires found in blood. Approximately 5% of naive CD4, 3.5% of naive CD8, around 2.3% of memory CD4, and about 0.4% of memory CD8 clonotypes were shared across four donors. Based on pairwise subsampling, the degree of clonotype sharing among donors was expected to be affected by sequencing depth. Compared with non-shared clonotypes, clonotypes shared by all four sorted-subset donors had higher generation probabilities. The genetic and exposure-history diversity represented was limited by the small number of donors.

TCR CDR3 regions were amplified from genomic DNA by multiplex PCR using the deep immunoSEQ assay. Extracted genomic DNA from each cell subset was spread evenly across all wells of several immunoSEQ 96-well plates, with each plate serving as a replicate. For sorted subsets, 150 to 250 ng genomic DNA, equal to tens of thousands of T cell genomes, was loaded into each replicate PCR. Purified libraries were measured with a Qubit 3.0 fluorometer, size-checked on a Bioanalyzer 2100, and measured again with the KAPA Library Quantification kit. Every immunoSEQ 96-well plate was sequenced on a separate single-read 150-cycle Illumina NextSeq 550 flow cell. Under the source paper's analysis protocol: Because only junctional sequences without quality scores were contained in the immunoSEQ output, filtering matching that applied to full-length reads could not be performed. Sequences were annotated with PyIR, a Python wrapper for IgBLAST v1.9, and V/J genes and CDR3 were assigned using IMGT germline references. Reads were filtered out if the reads had weak V/J assignments (E-value above 1e-6), no CDR3, stop codons, out-of-frame junctions, or ambiguous translated residues. V3J clonotypes were defined by identical inferred V gene, J gene, and CDR3 amino acid sequence. Percentage overlap between repertoires was calculated by dividing the number of shared unique clonotypes by the size of the smaller repertoire. Three approaches were used to assess repertoire richness: RTK rarefaction, the Chao1 estimator, and Recon v2.1 estimates of unobserved clonotypes. Generation probabilities were computed with OLGA for all TCRbeta clonotypes obtained by the gDNA method from several donors. TCRdb took over this immuneACCESS table, retaining in-frame rearrangements with V and J assigned. Such tables are incomplete; in checked studies, under half of the missing clones stem from an unresolved V gene, and the remainder is unexplained. From that table come the V and J calls and clone size; the DNA was used to work out D and trimming. Across this sample there are 2 million to 2.5 million clones, with 93% seen only once. About 0.37% of the sample belongs to the ten largest clones.

The donors were healthy, HIV-negative adults with no recently reported acute infections or vaccinations. Only Caucasian adults living in Nashville, Tennessee, USA were represented among the donors. CD4+ T cells were enriched by magnetic negative selection, after which naive cells were positively selected on CD45RA and the negative fraction was taken as the memory subset. Blood was obtained by leukapheresis, after which PBMCs were separated by Ficoll-Histopaque density gradient centrifugation and cryopreserved in liquid nitrogen vapor phase. Purity and quantity of every magnetically sorted T cell population were checked by analytical flow cytometry. Genomic DNA was isolated from each sorted fraction and quantified by UV absorbance on a Nanodrop 2000c.

The chain is encoded by TRBV29-1 joined to TRBJ2-7; 8 junctional bases match TRBD2. The receptor comes from a man between 18 and 29 years old in good health. Some clones in this sample may be carry-over from other donors' samples. Sequencing was performed on naive CD4+ T cells from PBMCs. Sample cell subset or site, as interpreted from the label and publication: CD45RA+ positively selected. The CDR3 protein sequence reads: CSVEVGGGHYEQYF. The DNA reads as follows: TGCAGCGTTGAAGTTGGCGGGGGGCACTACGAGCAGTACTTC.